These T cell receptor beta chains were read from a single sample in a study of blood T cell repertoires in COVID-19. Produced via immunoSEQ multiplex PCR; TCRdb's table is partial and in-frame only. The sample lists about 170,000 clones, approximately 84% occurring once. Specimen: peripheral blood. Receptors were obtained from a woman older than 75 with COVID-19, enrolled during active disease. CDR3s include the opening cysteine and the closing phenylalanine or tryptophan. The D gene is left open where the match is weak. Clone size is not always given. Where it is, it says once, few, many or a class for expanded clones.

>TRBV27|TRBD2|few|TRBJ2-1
CASSPRGSGSGNEQFF
TGTGCCAGCAGTCCGCGGGGAAGCGGGAGCGGGAATGAGCAGTTCTTC
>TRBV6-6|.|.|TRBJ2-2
CASSRREPPNTGELFF
TGTGCCAGCAGTCGCCGGGAGCCCCCGAACACCGGGGAGCTGTTTTTT
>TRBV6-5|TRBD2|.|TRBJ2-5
CASSYGASGPQETQYF
TGTGCCAGCAGTTACGGGGCTAGCGGGCCACAAGAGACCCAGTACTTC
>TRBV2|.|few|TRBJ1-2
CASGEDSLVYGYTF
TGTGCCAGCGGAGAGGACAGTCTGGTCTATGGCTACACCTTC
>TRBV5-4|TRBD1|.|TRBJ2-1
CASSSATTGGGYNEQFF
TGTGCCAGCAGCTCGGCAACAACAGGGGGCGGCTACAATGAGCAGTTCTTC
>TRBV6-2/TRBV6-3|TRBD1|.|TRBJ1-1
CASSSRGRFPTEAFF
TGTGCCAGCAGTTCCAGGGGGCGCTTTCCCACTGAAGCTTTCTTT
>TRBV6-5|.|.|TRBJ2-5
CASRGPTLETQYF
TGTGCCAGCAGGGGGCCCACCTTGGAGACCCAGTACTTC
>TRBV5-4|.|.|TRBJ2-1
CASSLEGPRSYNEQFF
TGTGCCAGCAGCTTGGAGGGGCCCCGCTCCTACAATGAGCAGTTCTTC
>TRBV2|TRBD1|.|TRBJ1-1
CASSSGGEAFF
TGTGCCAGCAGTTCAGGGGGTGAAGCTTTCTTT
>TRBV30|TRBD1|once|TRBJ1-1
CAWSWTGWGNTEAFF
TGTGCCTGGAGTTGGACAGGGTGGGGGAACACTGAAGCTTTCTTT
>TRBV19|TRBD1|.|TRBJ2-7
CASSLLTTGTGPYEQYF
TGTGCCAGTAGTCTCCTTACCACCGGGACAGGACCCTACGAGCAGTACTTC
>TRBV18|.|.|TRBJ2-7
CASSATLTYEQYF
TGTGCCAGCTCGGCCACCCTCACCTACGAGCAGTACTTC
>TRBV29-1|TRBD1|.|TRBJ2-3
CSVRQGRTDTQYF
TGCAGCGTCCGACAGGGACGCACAGATACGCAGTATTTT
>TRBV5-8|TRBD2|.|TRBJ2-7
CASSLQRDSPYEQYF
TGTGCCAGCAGCTTACAGCGGGATTCCCCCTACGAGCAGTACTTC
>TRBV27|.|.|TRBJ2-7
CASHGPPTYEQYF
TGTGCCAGCCATGGGCCTCCTACCTACGAGCAGTACTTC
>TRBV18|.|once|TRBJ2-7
CASSTTLASNYEQYF
TGTGCCAGCTCAACTACTCTAGCCTCAAACTACGAGCAGTACTTC